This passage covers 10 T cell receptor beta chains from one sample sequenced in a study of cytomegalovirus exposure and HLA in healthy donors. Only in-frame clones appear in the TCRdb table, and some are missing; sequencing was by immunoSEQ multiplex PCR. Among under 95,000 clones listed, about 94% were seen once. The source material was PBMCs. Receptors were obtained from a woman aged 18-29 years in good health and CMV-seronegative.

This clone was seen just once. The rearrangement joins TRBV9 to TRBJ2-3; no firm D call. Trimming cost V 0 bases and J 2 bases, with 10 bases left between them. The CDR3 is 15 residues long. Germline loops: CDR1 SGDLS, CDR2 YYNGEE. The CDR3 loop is CASSVVGVATDTQYF. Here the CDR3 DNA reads TGTGCCAGCAGCGTAGTTGGAGTAGCCACAGATACGCAGTATTTT.

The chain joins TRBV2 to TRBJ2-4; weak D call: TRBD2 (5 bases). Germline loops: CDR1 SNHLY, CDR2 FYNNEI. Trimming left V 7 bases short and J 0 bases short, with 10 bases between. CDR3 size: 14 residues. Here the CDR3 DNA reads TGTGCCAGCAATACGGGGTTAGCCAAAAACATTCAGTACTTC. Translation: CASNTGLAKNIQYF. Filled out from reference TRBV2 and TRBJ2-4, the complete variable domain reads EPEVTQTPSHQVTQMGQEVILRCVPISNHLYFYWYRQILGQKVEFLVSFYNNEISEKSEIFDDQFSVERPDGSNFTLKIRSTKLEDSAMYFCASNTGLAKNIQYFGAGTRLSVL.

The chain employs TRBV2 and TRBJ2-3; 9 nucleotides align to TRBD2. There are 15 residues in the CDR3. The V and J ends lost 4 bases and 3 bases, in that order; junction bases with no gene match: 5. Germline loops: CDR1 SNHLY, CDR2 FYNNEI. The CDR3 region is CASSGAGGPTDTQYF. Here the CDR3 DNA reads TGTGCCAGCAGTGGGGCGGGAGGGCCGACAGATACGCAGTATTTT.

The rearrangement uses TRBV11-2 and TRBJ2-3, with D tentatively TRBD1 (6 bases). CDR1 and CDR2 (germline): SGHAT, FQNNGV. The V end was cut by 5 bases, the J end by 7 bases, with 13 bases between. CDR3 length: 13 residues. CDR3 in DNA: TGTGCCAGCAGCATCGGACAGACAAATACGCAGTATTTT. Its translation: CASSIGQTNTQYF.

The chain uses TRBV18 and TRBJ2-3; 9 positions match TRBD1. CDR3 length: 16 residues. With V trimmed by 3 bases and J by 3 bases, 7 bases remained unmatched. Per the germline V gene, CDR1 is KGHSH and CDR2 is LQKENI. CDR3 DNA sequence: TGTGCCAGCTCACCGAGGGGACAGGGTGGAACAGATACGCAGTATTTT. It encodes CASSPRGQGGTDTQYF.

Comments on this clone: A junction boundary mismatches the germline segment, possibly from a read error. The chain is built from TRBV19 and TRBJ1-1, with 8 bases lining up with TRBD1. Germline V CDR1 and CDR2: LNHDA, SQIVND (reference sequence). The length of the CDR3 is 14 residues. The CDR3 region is CASSIEGQGADAFF. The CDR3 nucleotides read TGTGCCAGTAGTATAGAGGGGCAGGGGGCTGACGCTTTCTTT.

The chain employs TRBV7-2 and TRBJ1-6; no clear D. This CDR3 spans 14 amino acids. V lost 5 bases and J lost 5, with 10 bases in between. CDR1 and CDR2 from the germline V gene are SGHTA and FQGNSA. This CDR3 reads CASSPVANNSPLHF. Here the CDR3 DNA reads TGTGCCAGCAGCCCTGTAGCAAATAATTCACCCCTCCACTTT.

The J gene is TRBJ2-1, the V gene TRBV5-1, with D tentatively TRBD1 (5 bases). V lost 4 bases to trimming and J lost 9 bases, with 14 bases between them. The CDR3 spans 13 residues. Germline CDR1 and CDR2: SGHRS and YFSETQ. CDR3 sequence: CASSTDSLIEQFF. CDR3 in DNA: TGCGCCAGCAGCACAGACAGCCTGATTGAGCAGTTCTTC.

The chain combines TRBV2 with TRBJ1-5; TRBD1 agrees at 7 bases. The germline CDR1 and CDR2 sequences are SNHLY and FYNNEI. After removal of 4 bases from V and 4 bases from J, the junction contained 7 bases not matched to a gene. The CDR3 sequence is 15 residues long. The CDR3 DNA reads TGTGCCAGCAGTGCAGACCGGGACAGTAATCAGCCCCAGCATTTT. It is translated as CASSADRDSNQPQHF.

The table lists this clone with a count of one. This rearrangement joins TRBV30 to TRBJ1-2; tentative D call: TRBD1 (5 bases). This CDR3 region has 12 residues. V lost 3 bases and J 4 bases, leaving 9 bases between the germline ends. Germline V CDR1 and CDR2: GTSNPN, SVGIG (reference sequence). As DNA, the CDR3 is TGTGCCTGGAGCGACAGTGGCTATGGCTACACCTTC. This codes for CAWSDSGYGYTF.